A selection of T cell receptor beta chains follows, all from one sample in a study of Tregs in tolerant kidney transplant recipients. Some clones are missing from TCRdb's copy, which holds only in-frame ones; the method was immunoSEQ multiplex PCR. Of approximately 82,000 clones listed, 93% are singletons. The material was CD4+ T cells from blood (PBMCs), obtained 12 months after the transplant. The receptors here all came from a human patient who received a combined kidney and bone marrow transplant. Some T cells may have come from the graft donor. The CDR3 runs from the conserved cysteine through the conserved F or W. D genes are given only for firm matches. Part of the rows lack a size; the others show once, few, many or a class for expanded clones.

cdr3_nt cdr3_aa v_call clone_size j_call d_call
TGCGCCAGCAGCCAAGGAGGAGGTCCCGGAAACACCATATATTTT CASSQGGGPGNTIYF TRBV4-1 . TRBJ1-3 .
TGTGCCAGCATCTCGGACGGGGAGAACACTGAAGCTTTCTTT CASISDGENTEAFF TRBV6-5 . TRBJ1-1 .
TGTGCCAGTAGTCCGACGACGTACAGGGGGCTCTACGAGCAGTACTTC CASSPTTYRGLYEQYF TRBV19 . TRBJ2-7 TRBD1
TGTGCCAGCAGCCAAGTCACTAGCACAGATACGCAGTATTTT CASSQVTSTDTQYF TRBV4-2 . TRBJ2-3 .
TGCGCCAGCAGCTTGGATGCAGGGATAGGCTACACCTTC CASSLDAGIGYTF TRBV5-1 . TRBJ1-2 .
TGCGCCAGCAGCCAAAAGGGGGGGGCGGGGGGAATAATTAGCACAGATACGCAGTATTTT CASSQKGGAGGIISTDTQYF TRBV4-3 . TRBJ2-3 TRBD2
TGTGCCAGCAGCTTAGGACGATACTCTCAGGGGCGGTACACCGGGGAGCTGTTTTTT CASSLGRYSQGRYTGELFF TRBV7-9 . TRBJ2-2 .
TGTGCCAGCAGCCCTTACAATGAGCAGTTCTTC CASSPYNEQFF TRBV28 . TRBJ2-1 .
TGTGCCACCGGACAGGGGGCCTACGAGCAGTACTTC CATGQGAYEQYF TRBV2 . TRBJ2-7 TRBD1
TGCGCCAGCAGCTTGGTAGGGGTGACCTACGAGCAGTACTTC CASSLVGVTYEQYF TRBV5-1 . TRBJ2-7 .
TGCAGCGTCGCTGACAGGTTTGATCAGCCCCAGCATTTT CSVADRFDQPQHF TRBV29-1 few TRBJ1-5 .
TGTGCCAGCTCACCAGTCGGGAGCGCTTCAAATGAGCAGTTCTTC CASSPVGSASNEQFF TRBV18 . TRBJ2-1 .
TGTGCCAGCTCACTGGACAGGGGAATCGAGACCCAGTACTTC CASSLDRGIETQYF TRBV18 . TRBJ2-5 TRBD1
TGTGCCAGCAGCTGGACAGGACCATCCTACGAGCAGTACTTC CASSWTGPSYEQYF TRBV5-6 . TRBJ2-7 TRBD1
TGTGCCAGCAGCTCCGGACTAGCTTCGGATCCTGAGCAGTTCTTC CASSSGLASDPEQFF TRBV6-5 . TRBJ2-1 TRBD2
TGTGCCAGCAGCAAACGACTAGCGGGAGTTTTGGAGCAGTACTTC CASSKRLAGVLEQYF TRBV9 . TRBJ2-7 TRBD2
TGTGCCAGTCAAACAGGGGGCTGGTATATGAACACTGAAGCTTTCTTT CASQTGGWYMNTEAFF TRBV19 . TRBJ1-1 TRBD1
TGTGCCAGCAGTCTCCGGGACAGGAGTCCAAATACGCAGTATTTT CASSLRDRSPNTQYF TRBV7-6 . TRBJ2-3 TRBD1
TGCGCCAGCAGTGAGACAAAAGACAGGGAGCAGTTCTTC CASSETKDREQFF TRBV10-1 . TRBJ2-1 .
TGCAGCGTTGCCAGGGCAGGTGGCTACACCTTC CSVARAGGYTF TRBV29-1 . TRBJ1-2 .
TGTGCCAGCAGCCCAGGGCAAGAGACCCAGTACTTC CASSPGQETQYF TRBV7-2 once TRBJ2-5 .
TGTGCCACCAGCAGGAACGCCGGGGAGACCCAGTACTTC CATSRNAGETQYF TRBV15 . TRBJ2-5 .